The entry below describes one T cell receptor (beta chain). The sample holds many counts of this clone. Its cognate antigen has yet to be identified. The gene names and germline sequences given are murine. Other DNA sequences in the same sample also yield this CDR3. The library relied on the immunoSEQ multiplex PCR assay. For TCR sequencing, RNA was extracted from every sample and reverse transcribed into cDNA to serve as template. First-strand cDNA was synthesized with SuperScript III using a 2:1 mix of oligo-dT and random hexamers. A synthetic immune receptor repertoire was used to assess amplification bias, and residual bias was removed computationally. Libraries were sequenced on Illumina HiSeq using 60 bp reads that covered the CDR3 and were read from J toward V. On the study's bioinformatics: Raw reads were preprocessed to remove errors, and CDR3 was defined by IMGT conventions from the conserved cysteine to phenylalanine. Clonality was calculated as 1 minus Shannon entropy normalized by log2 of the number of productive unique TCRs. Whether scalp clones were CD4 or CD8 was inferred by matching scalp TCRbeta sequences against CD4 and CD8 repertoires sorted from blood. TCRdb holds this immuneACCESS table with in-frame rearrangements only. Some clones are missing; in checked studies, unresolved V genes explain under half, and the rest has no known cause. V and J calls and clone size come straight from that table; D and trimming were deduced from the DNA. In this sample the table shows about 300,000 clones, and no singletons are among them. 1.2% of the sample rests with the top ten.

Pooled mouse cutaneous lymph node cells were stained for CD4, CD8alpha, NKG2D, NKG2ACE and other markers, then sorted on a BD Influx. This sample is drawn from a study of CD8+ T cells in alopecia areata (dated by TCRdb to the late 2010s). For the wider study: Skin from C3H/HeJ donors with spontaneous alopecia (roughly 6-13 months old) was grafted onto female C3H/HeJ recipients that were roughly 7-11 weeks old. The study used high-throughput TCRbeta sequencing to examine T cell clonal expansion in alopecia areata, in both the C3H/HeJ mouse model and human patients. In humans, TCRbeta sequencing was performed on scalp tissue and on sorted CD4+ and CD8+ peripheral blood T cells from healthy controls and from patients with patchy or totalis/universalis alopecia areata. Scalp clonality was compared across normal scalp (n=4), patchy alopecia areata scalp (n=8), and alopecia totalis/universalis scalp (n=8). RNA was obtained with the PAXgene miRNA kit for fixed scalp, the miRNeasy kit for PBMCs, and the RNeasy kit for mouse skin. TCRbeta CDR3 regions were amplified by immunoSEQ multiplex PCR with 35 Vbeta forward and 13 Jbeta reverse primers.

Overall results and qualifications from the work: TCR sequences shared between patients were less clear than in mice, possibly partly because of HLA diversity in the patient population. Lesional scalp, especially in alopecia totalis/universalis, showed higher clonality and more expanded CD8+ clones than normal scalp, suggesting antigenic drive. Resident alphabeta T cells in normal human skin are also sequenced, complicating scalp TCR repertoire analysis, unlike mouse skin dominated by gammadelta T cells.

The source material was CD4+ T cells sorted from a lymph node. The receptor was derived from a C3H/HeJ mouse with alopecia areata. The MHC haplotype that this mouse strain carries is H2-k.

The CDR3 sequence is CASSGGQANTGQLYF. Incomplete CDR3 DNA: TGTGCCAGCAGTGGGGGACAGGCAAACACCGGG. This chain is built from TRBV13-1 and TRBJ2-2; 8 junctional bases match TRBD1. Coverage ceases 4 residues before the CDR3 finishes, and the germline J gene fills in the end. V and J are trimmed by 3 bases and 0 bases, and the gene matches miss 1 base of the junction. CDR1 and CDR2 are read off the germline V gene as NSHNY and SYGAGN. The CDR3 spans 15 residues, from the cysteine through the phenylalanine. Part of the CDR3 DNA is given, 33 bases translated from base 1.